The 29 T cell receptor beta chains below come from one sample, sequenced in a study of graft-versus-host responses after intestinal transplantation. The protocol was immunoSEQ multiplex PCR, while the TCRdb copy is restricted to in-frame clones and leaves out a portion. The sample has fewer than 25,000 clones; 40% to 50% are singletons. The sequencing used alloreactive CD4+ T cells from a mixed lymphocyte reaction culture, collected before intestinal transplant. The subset was: CFSE-low proliferating T cells sorted from roughly 6-day pre-transplant mixed lymphocyte reaction (GvH or HvG direction). The receptors shown here come from a human patient who received an intestinal transplant.

CDR3 nucleotides: TGTGCCAGCAGCTTCAGATTCGGATTAGAGGCAGATACGCAGTATTTT. Amino acids: CASSFRFGLEADTQYF. The chain uses TRBV7-9 and TRBJ2-3; D not resolved. The CDR3 loop spans 16 amino acids. The germline V gene encodes CDR1 SEHNR and CDR2 FQNEAQ (reference sequence). Trimming took 3 bases from V and 4 from J, leaving 17 bases between them. Looking up the rest from reference TRBV7-9 and TRBJ2-3 gives the full variable domain: DTGVSQNPRHKITKRGQNVTFRCDPISEHNRLYWYRQTLGQGPEFLTYFQNEAQLEKSRLLSDRFSAERPKGSFSTLEIQRTEQGDSAMYLCASSFRFGLEADTQYFGPGTRLTVL.

This sequence joins TRBV6-9 and TRBJ2-7, with a possible D match to TRBD2 (5 bases). The CDR3 runs 10 residues. From germline, CDR1 is MNHGY and CDR2 SVAAGI. V gave up 6 bases and J gave up 10 bases, with 10 bases separating them. CDR3 residues: CASRAGLQYF. The CDR3 nucleotides read TGTGCCAGCAGGGCGGGCCTTCAGTACTTC.

This chain links TRBV19 with TRBJ2-5; D unclear. Trimming stripped 8 bases from V and 4 bases from J, with 14 bases between. Germline CDR1 reads LNHDA; CDR2 reads SQIVND (reference sequence). The CDR3 covers 13 residues. The CDR3 region has the DNA TGTGCCAGTGCTAACCGAGGTTCAGAGACCCAGTACTTC. Translated, it gives CASANRGSETQYF. Full variable domain (remainder filled in from reference TRBV19 and TRBJ2-5): DGGITQSPKYLFRKEGQNVTLSCEQNLNHDAMYWYRQDPGQGLRLIYYSQIVNDFQKGDIAEGYSVSREKKESFPLTVTSAQKNPTAFYLCASANRGSETQYFGPGTRLLVL.

V and J are TRBV5-4 and TRBJ1-1; 7 positions agree with TRBD1. The germline CDR1 and CDR2 sequences are SGHNT and YYREEE (reference sequence). This CDR3 has 16 amino acids. V was clipped by 1 base and J by 7 bases; unmatched bases: 13. The CDR3 DNA reads TGTGCCAGCAGCTTGTGGGCCAAGACAGGGCGCGGTGAAGCTTTCTTT. It translates to CASSLWAKTGRGEAFF.

The chain has TRBV11-2 and TRBJ2-5; 8 bases align to TRBD1. This CDR3 is 16 amino acids long. CDR1 SGHAT and CDR2 FQNNGV come from the germline V gene. Trimming at V came to 5 bases and at J to 5 bases, leaving 13 bases not matched to a gene. The CDR3 protein is CASSQTTMTGDETQYF. In nucleotides, the CDR3 is TGTGCCAGCAGCCAAACCACCATGACAGGGGATGAGACCCAGTACTTC.

The J gene is TRBJ1-1, the V gene TRBV6-5, with D possibly matching TRBD1 (6 bases). This CDR3 has 15 residues. V was clipped by 0 bases and J by 4 bases, with 12 bases between them. Germline V lookup: CDR1 MNHEY, CDR2 SVGAGI. This chain's CDR3 is CASSYSRGGGTEAFF. The CDR3 DNA sequence: TGTGCCAGCAGTTACTCCAGGGGCGGGGGCACTGAAGCTTTCTTT.

This clone was seen a few times. The CDR3 DNA is TGTGCCAGCAGCTTAATCCAGGGGGAAAAACTGTTTTTT. It specifies CASSLIQGEKLFF. The V gene is TRBV7-9, the J gene TRBJ1-4, with D possibly TRBD1 on 6 matching bases. The V end was cut by 2 bases, the J end by 8 bases, with 9 bases between. The germline V gene has CDR1 SEHNR and CDR2 FQNEAQ (reference sequence). CDR3 size: 13 residues.

This clone has only a few counts. As DNA, the CDR3 is TGTGCCAGCAGCCCCAGGGGTCAATCCAGGGTCACTGAAGCTTTCTTT. Residues: CASSPRGQSRVTEAFF. The chain uses TRBV9 and TRBJ1-1, with a weak D call TRBD1 (6 bases). CDR1 and CDR2 (germline): SGDLS, YYNGEE. The CDR3 is made up of 16 amino acids. V was clipped by 4 bases and J by 4 bases, with 20 bases between them.

V and J are TRBV27 and TRBJ2-7; the match to TRBD2 covers 13 bases. This CDR3 contains 16 residues. Per germline, CDR1 MNHEY and CDR2 SMNVEV (reference sequence). V lost 2 bases to trimming and J lost 4 bases; unmatched junction nucleotides: 5. CDR3 bases: TGTGCCAGCAGTTTAGTGGGGACTAGCGGGGTATACGAGCAGTACTTC. Protein sequence: CASSLVGTSGVYEQYF.

By share of the sample, this clone is medium-sized (0.01 to 0.1%). The V call is TRBV6-5, the J call TRBJ1-2; D call uncertain. The germline V gene has CDR1 MNHEY and CDR2 SVGAGI. Trimming shortened V by 2 bases and J by 4 bases, and 11 bases separated the two germline ends. This CDR3 has 14 residues. The CDR3 coding sequence is TGTGCCAGCAGTTACCACGATGGTAGCTATGGCTACACCTTC. As protein: CASSYHDGSYGYTF.

The chain employs TRBV7-9 and TRBJ2-3; no clear D gene. Trimming stripped 5 bases from V and 1 base from J, with 13 bases between. This CDR3 contains 15 residues. From germline, CDR1 is SEHNR and CDR2 FQNEAQ (reference sequence). The DNA for the CDR3 is TGTGCCAGCAGCCCCCTCGGCGGCGGCACAGATACGCAGTATTTT. It is translated as CASSPLGGGTDTQYF. The variable domain in full, with the rest retrieved from reference TRBV7-9 and TRBJ2-3, is DTGVSQNPRHKITKRGQNVTFRCDPISEHNRLYWYRQTLGQGPEFLTYFQNEAQLEKSRLLSDRFSAERPKGSFSTLEIQRTEQGDSAMYLCASSPLGGGTDTQYFGPGTRLTVL.

This clone came up a few times. This sequence joins TRBV2 and TRBJ1-1; weak D call: TRBD1 (5 bases). Trimming took 5 bases from V and 1 from J, leaving 8 bases between them. Germline lookup yields CDR1 SNHLY and CDR2 FYNNEI. This CDR3 is built from 13 residues. This CDR3 reads CASSTDRNTEAFF. CDR3 nucleotides: TGTGCCAGCAGTACCGACAGGAACACTGAAGCTTTCTTT.

This sequence joins TRBV5-1 and TRBJ1-3; TRBD1 aligns across 10 bases. The ends lost 0 bases at V and 4 bases at J; junction bases unmatched: 4. From germline, CDR1 is SGHRS and CDR2 YFSETQ. The CDR3 has 16 amino acids. The CDR3 DNA follows: TGCGCCAGCAGCTTGGCCGGGACAGGGGCCGGAAACACCATATATTTT. This codes for CASSLAGTGAGNTIYF. Variable domain in full (rest from reference TRBV5-1 and TRBJ1-3): KAGVTQTPRYLIKTRGQQVTLSCSPISGHRSVSWYQQTPGQGLQFLFEYFSETQRNKGNFPGRFSGRQFSNSRSEMNVSTLELGDSALYLCASSLAGTGAGNTIYFGEGSWLTVV.

V usage is TRBV29-1 and J usage is TRBJ1-3; tentative D call: TRBD1 (5 bases). This CDR3 has 12 amino acids. Germline CDR1 is SQVTM and CDR2 is ANQGSEA. Trimming took off 3 bases at V and 3 bases at J, with 6 bases between the two ends. Written as DNA, the CDR3 is TGCAGCGTTGACCAGGGTGGAAACACCATATATTTT. Its translation is CSVDQGGNTIYF.

To note about this clone: One end of the junction varies from germline; a read error may be responsible. The J gene is TRBJ2-2, the V gene TRBV7-7, with TRBD2 identical over 10 bases. The CDR3 spans 16 residues. Germline V lookup: CDR1 SSHAT, CDR2 FNYEAQ (reference sequence). The CDR3 bases are TGTGCTAGCAGACCTAGCGGGGGAGCAAACACCGGGGAGCTGTTTTTT. As protein: CASRPSGGANTGELFF.

The chain is built from TRBV6-6 and TRBJ2-7; the D gene is possibly TRBD1 (6 bases). Germline loops: CDR1 MNHNY, CDR2 SVGAGI (reference sequence). The CDR3 extends over 15 amino acids. The V gene lost 6 bases and the J gene lost 0 bases, with 15 bases spanning the gap. The CDR3 protein is CASSPDRTYSYEQYF. CDR3 coding DNA: TGTGCCAGCAGCCCGGACAGAACATACTCCTACGAGCAGTACTTC.

This clone came up a few times. The V gene is TRBV6-5, the J gene TRBJ1-2, with D perhaps matching TRBD1 (6 bases). CDR1 and CDR2 from the germline V gene are MNHEY and SVGAGI. The CDR3 runs 15 residues. Trimming shortened V by 5 bases and J by 3 bases, and 16 bases separated the two germline ends. This CDR3 reads CASSAPGATHYGYTF. The CDR3 DNA reads as TGTGCCAGCAGTGCCCCAGGGGCGACCCACTATGGCTACACCTTC.

This clone was seen a handful of times. V usage is TRBV6-1 and J usage is TRBJ1-5, with 8 bases that match TRBD1. CDR3 size: 14 residues. V lost 6 bases and J lost 2; bases outside the gene matches: 3. Germline CDR1 is MNHNS and CDR2 is SASEGT. The CDR3 DNA follows: TGTGCCAGCAGACCGGGACAGGGCAATCAGCCCCAGCATTTT. Translating it yields CASRPGQGNQPQHF.

The DNA of the CDR3 is TGCGCCAGCAGTGACAGCGGGGGGGCTGTAGGTGAGCAGTTCTTC. Protein: CASSDSGGAVGEQFF. The chain couples TRBV10-1 to TRBJ2-1, with 10 bases that match TRBD2. V gave up 3 bases and J gave up 9 bases; unmatched junction bases: 8. Germline V gene data show CDR1 as WNHNN and CDR2 as SYGVQD (reference sequence). The length of the CDR3 is 15 residues.

The V call is TRBV29-1, the J call TRBJ2-3; D might be TRBD2 (6 bases). The germline CDR1 and CDR2 sequences are SQVTM and ANQGSEA. This CDR3 has 15 residues. V was trimmed by 7 bases and J by 0 bases, leaving 17 bases between them. CDR3 DNA: TGCAGCGCCGCCCCTTACAGCGGGAGCACAGATACGCAGTATTTT. Its translation: CSAAPYSGSTDTQYF.

Only a few counts were recorded for this clone. The chain combines TRBV10-3 with TRBJ2-7; the D gene is possibly TRBD1 (6 bases). The CDR3 has 14 residues. The V end lost 1 base, the J end lost 2 bases, and 9 bases lay between the germline ends. Germline V gene lookup returns CDR1 ENHRY and CDR2 SYGVKD. CDR3 residues: CAISEWAGAYEQYF. The CDR3 nucleotides read TGTGCCATCAGTGAGTGGGCAGGGGCCTACGAGCAGTACTTC.

V usage is TRBV5-4 and J usage is TRBJ1-1, with 8 bases lining up with TRBD1. This CDR3 contains 14 residues. Unmatched junction bases numbered 4, after V lost 5 bases and J lost 1 base. The germline V gene encodes CDR1 SGHNT and CDR2 YYREEE (reference sequence). CDR3 DNA sequence: TGTGCCAGCAGATTACAGGGGGGGAACACTGAAGCTTTCTTT. It encodes CASRLQGGNTEAFF.

This clone was found a few times. The rearrangement joins TRBV5-4 to TRBJ2-1; 11 nucleotides line up with TRBD2. The CDR3 is made up of 15 amino acids. Germline CDR1 and CDR2: SGHNT and YYREEE (reference sequence). J was trimmed by 7 bases and V by 0 bases; bases with no gene match: 3. CDR3 coding DNA: TGTGCCAGCAGCTTGGTACTAGCGGGGGTTAATGAGCAGTTCTTC. It yields the protein CASSLVLAGVNEQFF.

The rearrangement links TRBV6-5 to TRBJ1-6, with TRBD1 matching 7 bases. Germline CDR1 and CDR2: MNHEY and SVGAGI. CDR3 size: 15 residues. V was clipped by 6 bases and J by 7 bases; unmatched bases: 9. The CDR3 nucleotides read TGTGCCAGCAGACAGGGGTGGCAGACGAATTCACCCCTCCACTTT. Translating it yields CASRQGWQTNSPLHF.

This chain links TRBV10-1 with TRBJ2-1; 7 positions match TRBD1. CDR3 length: 15 residues. The ends lost 5 bases at V and 5 bases at J; junction bases unmatched: 9. CDR1 is WNHNN, CDR2 SYGVQD, per germline (reference sequence). The CDR3 sequence is CASSTQQGFDNEQFF. In nucleotides, the CDR3 is TGCGCCAGCAGTACCCAACAGGGGTTCGACAATGAGCAGTTCTTC.

V is TRBV19 and J is TRBJ1-1; D not resolved. Trimming stripped 8 bases from V and 7 bases from J, with 8 bases between. Germline CDR1 reads LNHDA; CDR2 reads SQIVND (reference sequence). The CDR3 has 10 residues. CDR3 loop: CASGQIEAFF. CDR3 nucleotide sequence: TGTGCCAGTGGGCAGATTGAAGCTTTCTTT.

This chain uses TRBV10-3 with TRBJ2-7; D is ambiguous. CDR1 and CDR2 (germline): ENHRY, SYGVKD. The V gene lost 5 bases and the J gene lost 3 bases, with 5 bases spanning the gap. The CDR3 extends over 11 amino acids. CDR3 residues: CAISPGYEQYF. Here the CDR3 DNA reads TGTGCCATCAGTCCGGGCTACGAGCAGTACTTC.

This sequence joins TRBV5-5 and TRBJ1-2; no reliable D call. This CDR3 is 13 amino acids long. Germline V gives CDR1 SGHKS, CDR2 YYEKEE (reference sequence). The V end lost 0 bases, the J end lost 5 bases, and 8 bases lay between the germline ends. The CDR3 nucleotides read TGTGCCAGCAGCTTGGTAGGAGGGTATGGCTACACCTTC. As protein: CASSLVGGYGYTF.

This clone occurred a few times. This chain connects TRBV6-6 to TRBJ1-3, with D possibly TRBD1 on 5 matching bases. Between the trimmed V and J ends, which lost 0 bases and 4 bases, there was a span of 13 bases. Per the germline V gene, CDR1 is MNHNY and CDR2 is SVGAGI (reference sequence). This CDR3 has 16 amino acids. The CDR3 DNA sequence: TGTGCCAGCAGTTACTCTGACAGTTCCGTCGGAAACACCATATATTTT. Its protein is CASSYSDSSVGNTIYF.